This T cell receptor beta chain is from a study of Ad26.COV2.S vaccination and SARS-CoV-2 variants. Regarding treatment: roughly 18 received Ad26.COV2.S at low or high dose, single or two shots; roughly five received placebo; per-sample allocation not given. The samples were gathered on day 63 after the first injection of vaccine or placebo. Trimming stripped 7 bases from V and 4 bases from J, with 16 bases between. The germline V gene encodes CDR1 MNHEY and CDR2 SVGAGI. The CDR3 sequence is 14 residues long. Sequencing used immunoSEQ multiplex PCR; TCRdb keeps in-frame clones, though not all of them. This table has roughly 400,000 clones, approximately 91% appearing once.

The clonotype was recovered from a person aged 18-60 years who received the Ad26.COV2.S COVID-19 vaccine or a placebo. The source material was peripheral blood, sampled in a trial of Ad26.COV2.S vaccine versus placebo. The chain joins TRBV6-5 to TRBJ1-2, with no clear D. CDR3: CASTVSGKGYGYTF. CDR3 DNA: TGTGCCAGCACCGTTTCGGGGAAGGGCTATGGCTACACCTTC.